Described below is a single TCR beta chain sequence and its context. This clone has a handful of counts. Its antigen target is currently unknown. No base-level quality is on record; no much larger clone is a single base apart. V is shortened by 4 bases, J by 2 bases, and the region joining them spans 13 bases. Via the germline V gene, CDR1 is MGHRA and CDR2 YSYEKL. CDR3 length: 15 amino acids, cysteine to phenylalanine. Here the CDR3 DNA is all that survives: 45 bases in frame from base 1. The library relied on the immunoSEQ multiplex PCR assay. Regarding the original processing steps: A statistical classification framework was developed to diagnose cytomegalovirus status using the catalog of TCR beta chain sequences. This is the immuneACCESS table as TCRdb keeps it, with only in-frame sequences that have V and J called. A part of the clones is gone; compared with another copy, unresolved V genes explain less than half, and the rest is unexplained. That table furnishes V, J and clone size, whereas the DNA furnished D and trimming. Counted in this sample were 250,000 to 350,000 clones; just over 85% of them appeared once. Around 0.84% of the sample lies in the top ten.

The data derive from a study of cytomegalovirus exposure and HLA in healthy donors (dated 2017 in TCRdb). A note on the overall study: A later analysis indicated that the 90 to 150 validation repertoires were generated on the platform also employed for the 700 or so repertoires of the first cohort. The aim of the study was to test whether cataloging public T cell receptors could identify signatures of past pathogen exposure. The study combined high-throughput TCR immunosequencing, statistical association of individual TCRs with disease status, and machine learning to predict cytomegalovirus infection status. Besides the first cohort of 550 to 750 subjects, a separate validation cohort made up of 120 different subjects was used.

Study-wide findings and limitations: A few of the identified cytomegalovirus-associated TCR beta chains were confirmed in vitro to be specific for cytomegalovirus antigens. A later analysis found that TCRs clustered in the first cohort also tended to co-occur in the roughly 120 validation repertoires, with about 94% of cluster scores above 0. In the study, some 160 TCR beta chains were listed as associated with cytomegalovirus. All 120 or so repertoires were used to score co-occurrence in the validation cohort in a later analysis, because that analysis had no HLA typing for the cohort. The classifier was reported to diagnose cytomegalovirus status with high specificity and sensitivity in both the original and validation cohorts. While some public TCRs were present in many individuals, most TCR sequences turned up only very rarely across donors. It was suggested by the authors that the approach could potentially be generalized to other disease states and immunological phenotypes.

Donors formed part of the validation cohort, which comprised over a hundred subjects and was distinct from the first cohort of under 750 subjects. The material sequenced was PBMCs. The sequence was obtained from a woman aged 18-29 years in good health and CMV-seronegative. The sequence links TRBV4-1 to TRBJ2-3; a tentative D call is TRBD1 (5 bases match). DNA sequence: TGCGCCAGCAGCCCAGGGTTGAGACTCACAGATACGCAGTATTTT. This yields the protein CASSPGLRLTDTQYF.